The TCR beta chain under discussion was sequenced for a study of long-term antiretroviral therapy in people with HIV. This CDR3 region has 14 residues. The germline V gene encodes CDR1 MDHEN and CDR2 SYDVKM. V lost 3 bases to trimming and J lost 4 bases, with 12 bases between them. An immunoSEQ assay, version v3.0, was performed at survey level. Produced via immunoSEQ multiplex PCR; TCRdb's table is partial and in-frame only. The top ten clones hold 4.8% of a sample with roughly 30,000 clones, roughly 86% of them seen once. The rearrangement links TRBV28 to TRBJ1-1; TRBD1 is a possible D gene (6 bases). The receptor was isolated from a woman between 25 and 40 years old with HIV. The sequenced sample was unsorted PBMCs, obtained 0.8 years after starting antiretroviral therapy. This CDR3 reads CASSFRGGSTEAFF. The CDR3 DNA reads TGTGCCAGCAGTTTTAGGGGGGGGAGCACTGAAGCTTTCTTT.